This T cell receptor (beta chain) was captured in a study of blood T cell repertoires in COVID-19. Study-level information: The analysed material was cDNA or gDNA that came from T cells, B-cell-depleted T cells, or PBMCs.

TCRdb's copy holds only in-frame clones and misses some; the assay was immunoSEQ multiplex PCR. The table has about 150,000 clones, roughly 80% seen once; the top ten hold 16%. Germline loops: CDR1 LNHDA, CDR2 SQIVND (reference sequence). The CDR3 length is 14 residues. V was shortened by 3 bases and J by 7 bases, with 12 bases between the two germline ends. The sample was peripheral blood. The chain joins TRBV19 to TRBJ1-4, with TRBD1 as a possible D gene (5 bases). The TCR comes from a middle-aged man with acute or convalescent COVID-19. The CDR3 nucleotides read TGTGCCAGTAGTATGGGGGGTTTCGGTGAAAAACTGTTTTTT. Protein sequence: CASSMGGFGEKLFF.